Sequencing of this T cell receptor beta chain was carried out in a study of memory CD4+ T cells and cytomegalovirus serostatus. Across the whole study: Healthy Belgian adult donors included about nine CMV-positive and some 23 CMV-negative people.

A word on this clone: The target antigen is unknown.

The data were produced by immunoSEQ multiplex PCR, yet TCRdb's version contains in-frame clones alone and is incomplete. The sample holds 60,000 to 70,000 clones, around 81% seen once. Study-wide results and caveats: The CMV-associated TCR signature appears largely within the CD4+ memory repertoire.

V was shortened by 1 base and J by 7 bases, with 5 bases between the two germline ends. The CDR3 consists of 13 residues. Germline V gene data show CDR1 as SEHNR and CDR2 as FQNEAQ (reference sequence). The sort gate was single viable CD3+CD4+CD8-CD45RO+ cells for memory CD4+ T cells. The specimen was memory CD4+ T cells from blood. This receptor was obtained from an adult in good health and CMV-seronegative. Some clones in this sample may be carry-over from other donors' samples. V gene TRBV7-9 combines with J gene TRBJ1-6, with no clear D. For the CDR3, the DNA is TGTGCCAGCAGCTTAGGGCCCAATTCACCCCTCCACTTT. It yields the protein CASSLGPNSPLHF. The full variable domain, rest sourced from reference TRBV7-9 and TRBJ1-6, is DTGVSQNPRHKITKRGQNVTFRCDPISEHNRLYWYRQTLGQGPEFLTYFQNEAQLEKSRLLSDRFSAERPKGSFSTLEIQRTEQGDSAMYLCASSLGPNSPLHFGNGTRLTVT.